This T cell receptor beta chain originates from a study of cytomegalovirus exposure and HLA in healthy donors. Regarding the study as a whole: CMV serostatus stood as the only immune exposure information on hand. What was likely a sequencing artifact was a cluster of highly shared sequence variants. V- and J-gene trimming of TCR beta was linked (in a later analysis) to a missense DCLRE1C variant. Researchers reportedly found TCR beta sequences accurately predicted most subjects' HLA-A and HLA-B alleles.

As to this clone: Antigen unknown.

V gave up 5 bases and J gave up 8 bases, with 19 bases separating them. The V gene's germline CDR1 is MDHEN and CDR2 SYDVKM. The CDR3 is 15 residues long. The PCR had 60 Vbeta and 13 Jbeta primers. Profiling relied on immunoSEQ multiplex PCR, and the TCRdb table lists in-frame clones only, not all of them. Of about 77,000 clones in the sample, about three quarters were seen once. The sequence was collected from a man aged 40-49 years in good health and CMV-seronegative. Sequenced input: PBMCs. V usage is TRBV28 and J usage is TRBJ2-1; perhaps TRBD2 as D (5 bases). CDR3 DNA: TGTGCCAGCAGTCCTAACGGACTTCCGACCGATGAGCAGTTCTTC. It codes for CASSPNGLPTDEQFF.